Below, 29 T cell receptor beta chains from the same sample are listed, as sequenced in a study of cytomegalovirus exposure and HLA in healthy donors. This PCR relied on a set of 60 Vbeta primers and 13 Jbeta primers. Data came from immunoSEQ multiplex PCR; TCRdb stores just in-frame clones and leaves some out. In the table there are about 140,000 clones, roughly 85% of which are singletons. Specimen: PBMCs. The receptors originated from a man in his forties or fifties in good health and CMV-seronegative.

The chain recombines TRBV4-1 with TRBJ2-7; TRBD1 matches at 7 bases. Germline values: CDR1 MGHRA, CDR2 YSYEKL. This CDR3 has 15 amino acids. V trimming: 4 bases; J trimming: 3 bases; junction bases outside the gene matches: 9. CDR3 in amino acids: CASSPTGQEFYEQYF. CDR3 DNA sequence: TGCGCCAGCAGCCCGACAGGACAGGAATTCTACGAGCAGTACTTC.

The sample holds one count of this clone. The genes are TRBV18 and TRBJ2-2; TRBD2 is a possible D gene (5 bases). The V gene's germline CDR1 is KGHSH and CDR2 LQKENI. V lost 2 bases, J lost 4 bases, and 11 bases lay in between. There are 15 residues in the CDR3. CDR3 coding DNA: TGTGCCAGCTCACCAGAGGAGCGGACCACCGGGGAGCTGTTTTTT. As protein: CASSPEERTTGELFF. The complete variable domain, with remaining parts taken from reference TRBV18 and TRBJ2-2, reads NAGVMQNPRHLVRRRGQEARLRCSPMKGHSHVYWYRQLPEEGLKFMVYLQKENIIDESGMPKERFSAEFPKEGPSILRIQQVVRGDSAAYFCASSPEERTTGELFFGEGSRLTVL.

This chain joins TRBV18 and TRBJ2-2, with a weak D call TRBD2 (5 bases). V lost 3 bases and J lost 4, with 15 bases in between. This CDR3 comprises 16 residues. The germline V gene encodes CDR1 KGHSH and CDR2 LQKENI. The CDR3, as DNA: TGTGCCAGCTCACCGGTCCGCTCCCGGGGCACCGGGGAGCTGTTTTTT. It yields the protein CASSPVRSRGTGELFF.

This chain uses TRBV28 with TRBJ1-2; D unresolved. The CDR3 contains 13 residues. V lost 6 bases and J 1 base, leaving 9 bases between the germline ends. From germline, CDR1 is MDHEN and CDR2 SYDVKM. The CDR3 coding sequence is TGTGCCAGCAGCGCAGGCTATAACTATGGCTACACCTTC. This gives the protein CASSAGYNYGYTF.

V is TRBV19 and J is TRBJ2-7, with TRBD1 matching over 7 bases. This CDR3 is built from 14 residues. Germline values: CDR1 LNHDA, CDR2 SQIVND (reference sequence). J lost 2 bases, V lost 5 bases, and 6 bases had no gene match. The CDR3 region is CASSPRDRPYEQYF. DNA for the CDR3: TGTGCCAGTAGTCCTCGGGACAGACCCTACGAGCAGTACTTC.

This clone was counted a single time. The chain employs TRBV9 and TRBJ2-3; tentatively, D is TRBD2 (6 bases). In germline, CDR1 is SGDLS, CDR2 YYNGEE. V lost 0 bases and J lost 0, with 8 bases in between. The CDR3 covers 15 residues. The CDR3 is CASSVAGLSTDTQYF. In nucleotides, the CDR3 is TGTGCCAGCAGCGTAGCGGGACTGAGCACAGATACGCAGTATTTT.

The chain is built from TRBV23-1 and TRBJ2-7, with 7 bases matching TRBD1. TRBV23-1 is marked as an open reading frame, function uncertain. The CDR3 extends over 17 amino acids. With 7 bases clipped from V and 3 bases from J, the junction kept 18 bases outside the gene matches. Here the CDR3 DNA reads TGCGCCAGCACCGAAATCTGGGACAGACTTTACCTCTACGAGCAGTACTTC. Protein product: CASTEIWDRLYLYEQYF.

The chain is built from TRBV7-2 and TRBJ1-4; 7 positions agree with TRBD1. Germline values: CDR1 SGHTA, CDR2 FQGNSA. The ends lost 3 bases at V and 8 bases at J; junction bases unmatched: 6. The length of the CDR3 is 14 residues. The DNA of the CDR3 is TGTGCCAGCAGCTTGGCAGGGGGGAGGGAAAAACTGTTTTTT. Translating gives CASSLAGGREKLFF.

The chain uses TRBV6-1 and TRBJ1-3; TRBD1 agrees at 7 bases. Germline V lookup: CDR1 MNHNS, CDR2 SASEGT. J gave up 4 bases and V 7 bases, and 7 bases lay outside the gene matches. The CDR3 is 14 residues long. DNA of the CDR3: TGTGCCAGCATTAAGACAGGGCCGGGAAACACCATATATTTT. Translation: CASIKTGPGNTIYF.

This chain's CDR3 is CASSYGGGTEAFF. CDR3 bases: TGTGCCAGCAGTTATGGGGGGGGCACTGAAGCTTTCTTT. V usage is TRBV6-5 and J usage is TRBJ1-1; D is possibly TRBD1 (5 bases). Germline values: CDR1 MNHEY, CDR2 SVGAGI. The CDR3 sequence is 13 residues long. V dropped 3 bases and J dropped 4 bases, with 9 bases sitting between them.

This chain joins TRBV7-2 and TRBJ2-5; D is perhaps TRBD2 (5 bases). V was clipped by 1 base and J by 2 bases, with 8 bases between them. From germline, CDR1 is SGHTA and CDR2 FQGNSA. The CDR3 runs to 14 residues. The chain's CDR3 is CASSLVRRQETQYF. Here the CDR3 DNA reads TGTGCCAGCAGCTTAGTTCGGAGGCAAGAGACCCAGTACTTC.

This rearrangement joins TRBV7-6 to TRBJ2-3, with 8 positions matching TRBD2. Germline values: CDR1 SGHVS, CDR2 FNYEAQ. V trimming: 0 bases; J trimming: 4 bases; junction bases outside the gene matches: 6. The CDR3 runs 16 residues. This CDR3 is CASSLARPGGADTQYF. As DNA, the CDR3 is TGTGCCAGCAGCTTAGCGCGGCCGGGGGGGGCAGATACGCAGTATTTT.

The sample holds one count of this clone. The chain joins TRBV27 to TRBJ2-1; TRBD1 might be the D (5 bases). CDR3 size: 16 residues. Trimming stripped 6 bases from V and 2 bases from J, with 17 bases between. CDR1 is MNHEY, CDR2 SMNVEV, per germline (reference sequence). CDR3 DNA: TGTGCCAGCAGCTACTCGGGCAGGGCGACCTACAATGAGCAGTTCTTC. It encodes CASSYSGRATYNEQFF.

The chain combines TRBV5-1 with TRBJ2-5, with a weak D call TRBD2 (6 bases). The DNA end is a closer match to TRBJ2-7, so the J assignment may be wrong. Germline CDR1 SGHRS, CDR2 YFSETQ. CDR3 length: 13 amino acids. CDR3 in DNA: TGCGCCAGCAGGCCAGCGGGTTCCTACGAGCAGTACTTC. It codes for CASRPAGSYEQYF.

The rearrangement uses TRBV29-1 and TRBJ2-7, with 11 bases that match TRBD1. Germline CDR1 SQVTM, CDR2 ANQGSEA. CDR3 length equals 13 residues. V was pared by 5 bases and J by 6 bases, with 6 bases of the junction left unmatched. The CDR3 DNA follows: TGCAGCGTTTTTCGGACAGGGGGCGGCGAGCAGTACTTC. Translated, it gives CSVFRTGGGEQYF.

V and J are TRBV9 and TRBJ2-5; TRBD1 matches 9 bases. The J call may be in error: the DNA end matches TRBJ2-7 better. The CDR3 contains 15 residues. Germline lookup yields CDR1 SGDLS and CDR2 YYNGEE. The CDR3 bases are TGTGCCAGCAGCGCCGGACAGGGGAGGTTTAGCGAGCAGTACTTC. It specifies CASSAGQGRFSEQYF.

The genes are TRBV5-1 and TRBJ2-1; 12 bases line up with TRBD2. This CDR3 contains 16 residues. The trim removed 5 bases at V and 8 bases at J, leaving 11 bases unmatched. Germline loops: CDR1 SGHRS, CDR2 YFSETQ. The CDR3: CASSSPSGRARHEQFF. The CDR3, as DNA: TGCGCCAGCAGTTCCCCTAGCGGGAGGGCCAGGCATGAGCAGTTCTTC.

J is TRBJ2-2 and V is TRBV19, with D tentatively TRBD1 (5 bases). V dropped 6 bases and J dropped 2 bases, with 13 bases sitting between them. The germline CDR1 and CDR2 sequences are LNHDA and SQIVND (reference sequence). This CDR3 region has 15 residues. The CDR3 spells CASREQDLNTGELFF. CDR3 in DNA: TGTGCCAGTAGGGAACAGGACCTAAACACCGGGGAGCTGTTTTTT.

This chain links TRBV6-1 with TRBJ2-5; D uncertain. This CDR3 comprises 12 residues. V lost 2 bases and J lost 5, with 6 bases in between. CDR1 and CDR2 from the germline V gene are MNHNS and SASEGT. The CDR3 nucleotides read TGTGCCAGCAGTGAATTGAGGGAGACCCAGTACTTC. This encodes CASSELRETQYF.

As regards this clone: The junction shows a germline mismatch at one end, possibly a read error. Other DNA sequences within the sample encode an identical CDR3. This chain joins TRBV19 and TRBJ1-6; D ambiguous. The length of the CDR3 is 15 residues. Germline CDR1 and CDR2: LNHDA and SQIVND (reference sequence). As DNA, the CDR3 is TGTGCCAGTAAAGTAGCGAGCTCCTATAATTCACCCCTCCACTTC. It is translated as CASKVASSYNSPLHF.

J is TRBJ1-2 and V is TRBV4-3; a possible D gene is TRBD1 (5 bases). The CDR3 contains 15 residues. Germline CDR1 and CDR2: LGHNA and YSLEER. Trimming shortened V by 0 bases and J by 4 bases, and 12 bases separated the two germline ends. In DNA, the CDR3 is TGCGCCAGCAGCCAAGATCAGGACAATACCTATGGCTACACCTTC. Protein product: CASSQDQDNTYGYTF.

The V call is TRBV19, the J call TRBJ2-1; TRBD1 matches at 12 bases. Per the germline V gene, CDR1 is LNHDA and CDR2 is SQIVND (reference sequence). V gave up 10 bases and J gave up 8 bases; unmatched junction bases: 12. This CDR3 is 15 amino acids long. CDR3 nucleotides: TGTGCCACCTTAAACCGGGACAGGGGGCGCGATGAGCAGTTCTTC. Translation: CATLNRDRGRDEQFF.

The chain is built from TRBV7-9 and TRBJ2-7; 9 bases match TRBD1. CDR1 is SEHNR, CDR2 FQNEAQ, per germline (reference sequence). This CDR3 has 16 amino acids. V dropped 4 bases and J dropped 4; count of bases not matched to a gene: 11. In nucleotides, the CDR3 is TGTGCCAGCAGCTCCGCGACGGGACAGGGCCGTTACGAGCAGTACTTC. It yields the protein CASSSATGQGRYEQYF.

The genes are TRBV14 and TRBJ2-2, with 10 bases aligning to TRBD2. This CDR3 has 17 residues. Looked up from germline, CDR1 is SGHDN and CDR2 is FVKESK. V shed 0 bases and J 6 bases; nucleotides not matched to a gene: 7. CDR3 DNA: TGTGCCAGCAGCCAAGATCTCCTAGCGGGAGTGCCCGGGGAGCTGTTTTTT. Translation gives CASSQDLLAGVPGELFF.

This clone showed up just a few times. The chain combines TRBV28 with TRBJ2-7; D is perhaps TRBD1 (6 bases). V lost 5 bases to trimming and J lost 5 bases, with 13 bases between them. The CDR3 sequence is 13 residues long. CDR1 and CDR2 (germline): MDHEN, SYDVKM. The CDR3 loop is CASSAPNRDEQYF. Written as DNA, the CDR3 is TGTGCCAGCAGTGCCCCGAACAGGGACGAGCAGTACTTC.

The chain joins TRBV5-1 to TRBJ2-7; TRBD2 is a possible D gene (6 bases). Per the germline V gene, CDR1 is SGHRS and CDR2 is YFSETQ. V was shortened by 0 bases and J by 2 bases, with 12 bases between the two germline ends. The CDR3 has 15 amino acids. The CDR3 region has the DNA TGCGCCAGCAGCTTGGACTCCGGGAGCCCCTACGAGCAGTACTTC. Its translation is CASSLDSGSPYEQYF.

The chain has TRBV11-3 and TRBJ2-1, with D possibly TRBD2 on 5 matching bases. CDR1 and CDR2 (germline): SGHNT, YENEEA. The CDR3 sequence is 14 residues long. V was clipped by 1 base and J by 7 bases, with 11 bases between them. The CDR3 spells CASSLGRVANEQFF. The DNA for the CDR3 is TGTGCCAGCAGCTTAGGAAGAGTAGCGAATGAGCAGTTCTTC.

This chain links TRBV9 with TRBJ2-7; D is perhaps TRBD1 (5 bases). CDR1 and CDR2 from the germline V gene are SGDLS and YYNGEE. The V end was cut by 0 bases, the J end by 3 bases, with 10 bases between. The CDR3 is 14 residues long. The CDR3 sequence is CASSVEDTHYEQYF. CDR3 coding DNA: TGTGCCAGCAGCGTAGAGGACACCCACTACGAGCAGTACTTC.

This chain joins TRBV7-9 and TRBJ2-7; possibly TRBD1 for D (6 bases). The germline CDR1 and CDR2 sequences are SEHNR and FQNEAQ (reference sequence). Trimming left V 1 base short and J 6 bases short, with 16 bases between. The CDR3 loop spans 15 amino acids. This CDR3 reads CASSLDGTPSREQYF. In DNA, the CDR3 is TGTGCCAGCAGCTTAGACGGGACACCCAGCCGCGAGCAGTACTTC.